This T cell receptor beta chain was identified in a study of blood T cell repertoires in COVID-19. The germline V gene has CDR1 MNHEY and CDR2 SVGAGI. The CDR3 is made up of 13 amino acids. V gave up 10 bases and J gave up 8 bases, with 19 bases separating them. TCRdb's copy holds only in-frame clones and misses some; the assay was immunoSEQ multiplex PCR. The sample records some 170,000 clones, roughly 84% being singletons. The TCR sequence derives from a human donor with acute COVID-19. The donor label of this sample is uncertain. The V call is TRBV6-5, the J call TRBJ2-3; maybe TRBD1 (5 bases). The sample taken for sequencing was PBMCs or T cells enriched from blood (not recorded which). CDR3 sequence (DNA): TGTGCCACCTATCGGACGGTCCAGGGTACGCAGTATTTT. This encodes CATYRTVQGTQYF.